This T cell receptor (beta chain) was sequenced during a study of CD8+CD57+ T cells in acquired aplastic anemia (dated by TCRdb to 2016 to 2019). Notes on the research overall: A mean of about 3.2 ug of DNA, ranging from roughly 0.19 to 27.4 ug, was extracted from sorted CD4+ and CD8+ cells. An average of roughly 10 million reads for CD4+ cells and under 13 million reads for CD8+ cells was obtained from healthy donor samples. Here is what the overall study found, with its caveats: Around 28 CD8+ CDR3 sequences were found to be shared between patients and controls, but these sequences appeared to be highly expressed in patients and within the immunodominant clones of the patients. CD8+ Simpson's diversity did not differ significantly between patients and healthy controls (P=0.060).

At the junction V is shortened by 5 bases and J by 3 bases, with 4 bases in between. The germline V gene specifies KGHDR as CDR1 and SFDVKD as CDR2. From cysteine to phenylalanine, the CDR3 is 12 amino acids long. Only the CDR3 part of the read is kept: 36 bases, read in frame from the first base. Genomic DNA served as template for TCR beta VDJ combination and CDR3 sequence profiling. An Illumina HiSeq 2000 was the platform used for TCR repertoire sequencing. In the original analysis: TRBV/TRBJ rearrangement plots, CDR3 size and DJ length profiles, and Simpson's diversity index were used to assess repertoires. The most abundant DNA sequence in the deep sequencing data was defined as the immunodominant clone. CDR3 amino acid sequences were checked for sharing across subjects and were also compared against the VDJdb database and published repertoires. TCRdb trimmed the raw reads at Q25, called clones with MiXCR and kept productive beta chains. Each CDR3 protein gets just one entry, which takes the most common genes and DNA from the rows behind it. These V and J calls derive from TCRdb rather than the authors' analysis. The sample table shows 200,000 to 250,000 distinct CDR3 sequences, and approximately 35% are seen once. The ten top clones hold 0.95% to 1.3% of the sample.

In the study, sorted CD4+ and CD8+ blood T cells from patients with severe aplastic anemia and from healthy subjects underwent deep sequencing of TCR repertoires. Ficoll-Paque density gradient centrifugation was used to isolate peripheral blood mononuclear cells. Before DNA extraction, CD4+ and CD8+ T cells were sorted with FACS or magnetic beads. Details on this clonotype: What this receptor recognizes is not known. Within one base of it there is no much larger clone, and no base qualities were kept.

The chain joins TRBV24-1 to TRBJ1-5; the D segment cannot be called with confidence. The sequence was collected from a human donor in good health, serving as a control. Specimen: sorted CD4+, CD8+, or CD8+CD57+ T cells (not recorded which) from PBMCs. The CDR3 is CATSGSNQPQHF. The DNA is as follows: TGTGCCACCAGTGGTTCCAATCAGCCCCAGCATTTT.